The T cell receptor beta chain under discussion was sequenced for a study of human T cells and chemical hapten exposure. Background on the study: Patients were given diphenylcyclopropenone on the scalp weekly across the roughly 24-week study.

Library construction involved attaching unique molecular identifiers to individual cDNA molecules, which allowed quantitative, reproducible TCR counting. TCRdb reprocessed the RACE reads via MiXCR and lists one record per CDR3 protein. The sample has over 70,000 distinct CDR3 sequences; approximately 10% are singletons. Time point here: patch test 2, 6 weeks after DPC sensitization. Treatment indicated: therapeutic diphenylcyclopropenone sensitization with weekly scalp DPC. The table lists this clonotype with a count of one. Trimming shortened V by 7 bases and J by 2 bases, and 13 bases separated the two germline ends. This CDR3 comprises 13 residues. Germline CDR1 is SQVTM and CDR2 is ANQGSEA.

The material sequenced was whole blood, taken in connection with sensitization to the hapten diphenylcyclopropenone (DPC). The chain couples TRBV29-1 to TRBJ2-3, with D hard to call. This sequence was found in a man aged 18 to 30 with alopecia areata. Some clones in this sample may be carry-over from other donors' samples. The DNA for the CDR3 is TGCAGCGCCCGCGGCAGCCTCACAGATACGCAGTATTTT. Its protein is CSARGSLTDTQYF.